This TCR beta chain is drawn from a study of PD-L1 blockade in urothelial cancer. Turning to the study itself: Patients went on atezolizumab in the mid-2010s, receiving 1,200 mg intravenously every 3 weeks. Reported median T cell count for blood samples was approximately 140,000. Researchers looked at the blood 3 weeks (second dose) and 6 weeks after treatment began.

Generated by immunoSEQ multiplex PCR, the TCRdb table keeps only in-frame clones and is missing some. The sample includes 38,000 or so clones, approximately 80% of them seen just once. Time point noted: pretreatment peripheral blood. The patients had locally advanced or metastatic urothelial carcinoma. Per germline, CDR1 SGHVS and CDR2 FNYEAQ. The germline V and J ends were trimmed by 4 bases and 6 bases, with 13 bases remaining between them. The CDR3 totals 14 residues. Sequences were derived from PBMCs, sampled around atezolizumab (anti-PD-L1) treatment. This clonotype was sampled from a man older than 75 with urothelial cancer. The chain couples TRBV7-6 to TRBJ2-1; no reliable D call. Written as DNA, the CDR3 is TGTGCCAGCAGCTCCTCCCCCCCAGGCAATGAGCAGTTCTTC. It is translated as CASSSSPPGNEQFF.